A selection of T cell receptor beta chains follows, all from one sample in a study of long-term antiretroviral therapy in people with HIV. The assay was immunoSEQ multiplex PCR, and TCRdb's table has in-frame clones only and misses some. The table includes approximately 34,000 clones, roughly 87% detected once. Source: unsorted PBMCs, taken 1 year after starting antiretroviral therapy. The source of these receptors is a man in his late teens or twenties with HIV. The CDR3 runs from the conserved cysteine through the conserved F or W. The order of the fields is J gene, V gene, CDR3 protein.

TRBJ1-2	TRBV5-1	CASSLDGLYGYTF
TRBJ2-3	TRBV28	CASSFGREASDTQYF
TRBJ2-7	TRBV6-5	CASSRASGSYEQYF
TRBJ1-2	TRBV5-4	CASSTSTGGDYGYTF
TRBJ2-1	TRBV14	CASSQGAGGSSYNEQFF
TRBJ1-1	TRBV19	CASTWTGNTEAFF
TRBJ2-1	TRBV9	CASSDRDPGKDEQFF
TRBJ2-6	TRBV5-1	CASSLGDRGPPGANVLTF
TRBJ1-5	TRBV6-1	CASSGTGQTYSNQPQHF
TRBJ1-6	TRBV14	CASSVRTGFNSPLHF
TRBJ1-2	TRBV5-1	CASSLSTGQGAGGYTF
TRBJ1-2	TRBV6-5	CASSYSTVQDYGYTF
TRBJ2-7	TRBV19	CASSIAAGLREQYF
TRBJ1-1	TRBV5-4	CASRAGGLSTEAFF
TRBJ2-7	TRBV5-6	CASSKSPGYEQYF
TRBJ1-1	TRBV18	CASSPRATEGGTEAFF
TRBJ1-1	TRBV9	CASSVGGFTEAFF
TRBJ1-2	TRBV7-9	CASSADRDGYTF
TRBJ2-5	TRBV6-5	CASSYSVLLQETQYF
TRBJ2-6	TRBV21-1	CASTRTGGLSGANVLTF
TRBJ2-2	TRBV7-3	CASSYTGELFF
TRBJ2-7	TRBV4-3	CASSQGRDRDYEQYF
TRBJ2-2	TRBV10-3	CAISESLLLATGELFF
TRBJ2-7	TRBV27	CASSLGTGSYEQYF
TRBJ1-1	TRBV2	CASNVSPNTEAFF
TRBJ1-4	TRBV7-6	CASSLAAGTNEKLFF
TRBJ2-3	TRBV5-6	CASRRDRLLTDTQYF
TRBJ2-2	TRBV4-1	CASSQDSHVGGELFF
TRBJ1-2	TRBV9	CASSVVDSQNYGYTF
TRBJ1-1	TRBV27	CASSYGGMDTEAFF
TRBJ2-7	TRBV6-1	CASSESGRYEQYF
TRBJ2-3	TRBV4-1	CASSYSGTGTDTQYF
TRBJ2-7	TRBV6-6	CASSPATGEQYF
TRBJ1-1	TRBV27	CASSQTGEARTEAFF
TRBJ2-5	TRBV6-5	CASSYGETQYF
TRBJ2-1	TRBV12-5	CASCRRGLAPYNEQFF
TRBJ2-1	TRBV21-1	CASYRDSLYSVIYEQFF
TRBJ2-7	TRBV5-5	CASSLAAGVVSYEQYF
TRBJ1-1	TRBV10-3	CAISDSGAGTEAFF
TRBJ1-1	TRBV5-6	CASSPPGGWNTEAFF
TRBJ1-1	TRBV7-9	CASSATQGRNTEAFF
TRBJ2-3	TRBV11-2	CASTMWYGNTDTQYF
TRBJ1-2	TRBV15	CATSPLGEDVLGGYTF
TRBJ2-7	TRBV6-4	CASSARGGYEQYF
TRBJ2-3	TRBV4-1	CASSPEHAGADTQYF
TRBJ2-1	TRBV19	CASSIGEATSGSLYNEQFF
TRBJ1-1	TRBV9	CASSVDPASTEAFF
TRBJ2-7	TRBV5-1	CASSLKGGEFSYEQYF